This T cell receptor (beta chain) was identified during a study of CD8 T cells in ankylosing spondylitis. Regarding the study as a whole: In ankylosing spondylitis patients, matched synovial fluid reportedly showed significant enrichment of disease-linked clones. A number of the motif variants had already been described in reactive arthritis synovial fluid and blood.

TCRdb used MiXCR to reprocess the 5' RACE reads, holding one entry per CDR3 protein. The sample has some 140,000 distinct CDR3 sequences, about 6.7% seen once. The CDR3 spans 14 residues. Trimming cost V 5 bases and J 9 bases; bases outside gene matches: 9. In its sample, this clonotype was seen many times. What it binds is unknown. The chain links TRBV12-3 or TRBV12-4 to TRBJ2-1; 8 bases line up with TRBD1. The sample consisted of blood, either unsorted or a sorted T cell fraction (not recorded which). This clonotype was obtained from a female donor with ankylosing spondylitis or in good health (not recorded which). CDR3 residues: CASSPRDRRPEQFF. CDR3 DNA: TGTGCCAGCAGTCCTCGGGACAGGCGGCCTGAGCAGTTCTTC.